The 14 T cell receptor beta chains listed next were all sequenced from one sample in a study of CD8 T cells in ankylosing spondylitis. Whole-study results and caveats: Within ankylosing spondylitis blood, a TCR beta motif made up of eight highly homologous variants appeared to be characteristic.

MiXCR, run by TCRdb on the 5' RACE reads, gives a single entry per CDR3 protein. Altogether a few hundred thousand distinct CDR3 sequences are present, around 22% being singletons, with the ten largest covering 16%. No antigen has been identified for these receptors. Sequencing was carried out using blood, either unsorted or a sorted T cell fraction (not recorded which). These receptors originate from a male donor with ankylosing spondylitis.

In its sample, this clonotype was seen a few times. The rearrangement links TRBV4-2 to TRBJ2-7; D possibly corresponds to TRBD2 (5 bases). Germline loops: CDR1 LGHNA, CDR2 YNFKEQ. Trimming cost V 1 base and J 7 bases, with 11 bases left between them. CDR3 size: 13 residues. Here the CDR3 reads CASSQGETGEQYF. In DNA form, the CDR3 reads TGTGCCAGCAGCCAAGGGGAGACCGGGGAGCAGTACTTC.

The CDR3 bases are TGTGCCACCAGAAGGAGAGGGCGTGACACCGGGGAGCTGTTTTTT. As protein: CATRRRGRDTGELFF. The chain combines TRBV15 with TRBJ2-2; D possibly corresponds to TRBD2 (5 bases). The CDR3 spans 15 residues. V was trimmed by 6 bases and J by 3 bases, leaving 14 bases between them. In germline, CDR1 is LNHNV, CDR2 YYDKDF (reference sequence).

This clonotype was counted a few times. This chain joins TRBV15 and TRBJ2-7, with TRBD1 identical over 11 bases. V gave up 3 bases and J gave up 6 bases; unmatched junction bases: 1. The CDR3 covers 13 residues. CDR1 and CDR2 from the germline V gene are LNHNV and YYDKDF (reference sequence). CDR3 region: CATSRDRGLEQYF. In nucleotides, the CDR3 is TGTGCCACCAGCAGGGACAGGGGGCTCGAGCAGTACTTC.

The rearrangement uses TRBV13 and TRBJ1-1; tentatively, D is TRBD1 (5 bases). In germline, CDR1 is PRHDT, CDR2 FYEKMQ (reference sequence). The CDR3 loop spans 15 amino acids. Trimming removed 4 bases from V and 1 base from J, with 13 bases in between. In DNA form, the CDR3 reads TGTGCCAGCAGCTCAATCAGCAGGGAGAACACTGAAGCTTTCTTT. Protein: CASSSISRENTEAFF.

This clonotype has more than one count but fewer than ten. V is TRBV12-3 or TRBV12-4 and J is TRBJ2-7, with 12 bases aligning to TRBD2. This CDR3 region has 15 residues. After removal of 6 bases from V and 3 bases from J, the junction contained 6 bases not matched to a gene. The CDR3 region is CASSYRTSGNYEQYF. CDR3 bases: TGTGCCAGCAGCTACAGGACTAGCGGGAACTACGAGCAGTACTTC.

This clonotype came up a few times. This chain connects TRBV28 to TRBJ2-2; 9 nucleotides line up with TRBD2. The CDR3 consists of 16 residues. CDR1 is MDHEN and CDR2 is SYDVKM in the germline V gene. J was trimmed by 7 bases and V by 5 bases; bases with no gene match: 11. CDR3 in DNA: TGTGCCAGCAGTCTCGGTGGGCTAGCGGGATTCGGGGAGCTGTTTTTT. Translating it yields CASSLGGLAGFGELFF.

The rearrangement uses TRBV5-5 and TRBJ2-1; 9 nucleotides agree with TRBD2. V was clipped by 1 base and J by 3 bases; unmatched bases: 11. The CDR3 spans 18 residues. Germline loops: CDR1 SGHKS, CDR2 YYEKEE (reference sequence). In DNA form, the CDR3 reads TGTGCCAGCAGCTTGTACTTGGATAGCGGGAGACTCTACAATGAGCAGTTCTTC. This encodes CASSLYLDSGRLYNEQFF.

The chain uses TRBV7-9 and TRBJ2-7; 7 bases line up with TRBD1. Germline trimming cut 5 bases from V and 6 bases from J; bases unmatched to any gene: 7. The length of the CDR3 is 13 residues. Germline values: CDR1 SEHNR, CDR2 FQNEAQ (reference sequence). CDR3 loop: CASSPGTAREQYF. The CDR3 DNA sequence: TGTGCCAGCAGCCCGGGGACAGCGCGCGAGCAGTACTTC.

The V gene is TRBV5-5, the J gene TRBJ2-1, with unresolved D. Germline V CDR1 and CDR2: SGHKS, YYEKEE (reference sequence). V was trimmed by 3 bases and J by 9 bases, leaving 16 bases between them. The CDR3 totals 14 residues. The chain's CDR3 is CASSSWVGSGEQFF. The CDR3 DNA reads TGTGCCAGCAGCTCCTGGGTTGGATCGGGTGAGCAGTTCTTC.

This clonotype has just a few counts. The chain uses TRBV20-1 and TRBJ2-1; a weak D match, TRBD1 (6 bases). V dropped 0 bases and J dropped 7 bases, with 13 bases sitting between them. The CDR3 loop spans 14 amino acids. Germline V lookup: CDR1 DFQATT, CDR2 SNEGSKA (reference sequence). The CDR3 spells CSARDLLRGNEQFF. Here the CDR3 DNA reads TGCAGTGCTAGAGATCTCCTCAGGGGTAATGAGCAGTTCTTC.

This clonotype was counted a few times. This chain links TRBV7-9 with TRBJ2-7; 10 bases line up with TRBD1. Trimming cost V 5 bases and J 6 bases; bases outside gene matches: 13. CDR3 length: 16 residues. Germline assignment: CDR1 SEHNR and CDR2 FQNEAQ (reference sequence). Written as DNA, the CDR3 is TGTGCCAGCAGCAAGTACTCCGGGACAGGGGTGAGCGAGCAGTACTTC. Translation: CASSKYSGTGVSEQYF. Full variable domain (outside the CDR3, taken from reference TRBV7-9 and TRBJ2-7): DTGVSQNPRHKITKRGQNVTFRCDPISEHNRLYWYRQTLGQGPEFLTYFQNEAQLEKSRLLSDRFSAERPKGSFSTLEIQRTEQGDSAMYLCASSKYSGTGVSEQYFGPGTRLTVT.

This clonotype appeared a few times. The chain carries TRBV3-1 and TRBJ2-1; 7 bases are a match to TRBD2. CDR1 and CDR2 (germline): LGHDT, YNNKEL (reference sequence). J was trimmed by 7 bases and V by 3 bases; bases with no gene match: 15. The CDR3 has 17 amino acids. CDR3 nucleotides: TGTGCCAGCAGCCACCTCCTAATGGCGGGAGTGGTAAATGAGCAGTTCTTC. This translates into CASSHLLMAGVVNEQFF.

This clonotype was seen only a few times. The gene calls are TRBV28 and TRBJ2-7, with 8 bases lining up with TRBD1. The J segment lost 5 bases and the V segment lost 6 bases, leaving 3 bases of the junction unmatched. Germline CDR1 and CDR2: MDHEN and SYDVKM. The CDR3 contains 12 residues. The CDR3 sequence is CASRTGDHEQYF. In DNA, the CDR3 is TGTGCCAGCAGGACAGGGGATCACGAGCAGTACTTC.

J is TRBJ2-3 and V is TRBV29-1, with 7 bases identical to TRBD1. V trimming: 4 bases; J trimming: 5 bases; junction bases outside the gene matches: 9. This CDR3 comprises 14 residues. Germline lookup yields CDR1 SQVTM and CDR2 ANQGSEA. DNA for the CDR3: TGCAGCGTTGTTTTGGGACAGCTTGGAGATACGCAGTATTTT. Translation gives CSVVLGQLGDTQYF.